The source of this T cell receptor (beta chain) is a study of cytomegalovirus exposure and HLA in healthy donors. Notes on the study in general: An Asian-associated ancestry cluster reportedly showed fewer N-insertions than the roughly 670-donor mean in a later analysis. In a later analysis, specific HLA alleles were associated with under 20,000 TCR beta sequences at a 0.05 false discovery rate.

PCR involved 60 Vbeta and 13 Jbeta primers. TCRdb keeps only in-frame clones here, not all; method: immunoSEQ multiplex PCR. The sample comprises about 160,000 clones, 80% of which are singletons, and around a tenth rests with the top ten. Points on this clone: Its target is not known.

The CDR3 runs 15 residues. In germline, CDR1 is LNHDA, CDR2 SQIVND (reference sequence). V was shortened by 2 bases and J by 0 bases, with 8 bases between the two germline ends. V and J are TRBV19 and TRBJ2-1; D is possibly TRBD2 (5 bases). The sample taken for sequencing was PBMCs. The TCR originated in a man between 18 and 35 years old in good health and CMV-seropositive. The CDR3 loop reads CASSIPGDSYNEQFF. The CDR3 DNA reads TGTGCCAGTAGTATACCCGGGGACTCCTACAATGAGCAGTTCTTC. Drawing the rest from reference TRBV19 and TRBJ2-1, the complete variable domain is DGGITQSPKYLFRKEGQNVTLSCEQNLNHDAMYWYRQDPGQGLRLIYYSQIVNDFQKGDIAEGYSVSREKKESFPLTVTSAQKNPTAFYLCASSIPGDSYNEQFFGPGTRLTVL.